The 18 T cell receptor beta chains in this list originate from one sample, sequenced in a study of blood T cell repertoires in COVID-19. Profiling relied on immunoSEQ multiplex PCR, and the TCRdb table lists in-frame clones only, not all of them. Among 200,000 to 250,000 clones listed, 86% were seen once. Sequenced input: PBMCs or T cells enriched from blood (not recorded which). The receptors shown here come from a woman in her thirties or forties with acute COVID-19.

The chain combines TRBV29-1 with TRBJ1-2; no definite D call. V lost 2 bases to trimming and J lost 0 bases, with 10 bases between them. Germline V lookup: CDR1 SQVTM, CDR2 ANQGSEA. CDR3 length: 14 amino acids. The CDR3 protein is CSVERVSANYGYTF. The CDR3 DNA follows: TGCAGCGTTGAACGGGTATCAGCTAACTATGGCTACACCTTC.

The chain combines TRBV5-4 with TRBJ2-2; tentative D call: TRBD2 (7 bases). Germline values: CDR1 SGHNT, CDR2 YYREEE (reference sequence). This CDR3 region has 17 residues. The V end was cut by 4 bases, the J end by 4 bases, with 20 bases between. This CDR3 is CASSGSAGHRSTGELFF. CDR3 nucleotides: TGTGCCAGCAGCGGATCAGCGGGACACCGTAGCACCGGGGAGCTGTTTTTT.

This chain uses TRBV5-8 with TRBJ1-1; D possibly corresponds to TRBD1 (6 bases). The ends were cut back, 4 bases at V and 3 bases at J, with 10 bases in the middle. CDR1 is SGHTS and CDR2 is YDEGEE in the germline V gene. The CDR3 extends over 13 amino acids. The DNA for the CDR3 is TGTGCCAGCAGCGCAGGGGTCGACACTGAAGCTTTCTTT. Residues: CASSAGVDTEAFF.

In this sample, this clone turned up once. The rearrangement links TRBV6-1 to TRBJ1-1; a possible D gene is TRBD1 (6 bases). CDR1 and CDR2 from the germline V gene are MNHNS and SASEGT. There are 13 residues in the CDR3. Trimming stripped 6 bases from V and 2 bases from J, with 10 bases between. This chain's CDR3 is CASSRQVNTEAFF. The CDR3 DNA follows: TGTGCCAGCAGCCGACAGGTTAACACTGAAGCTTTCTTT.

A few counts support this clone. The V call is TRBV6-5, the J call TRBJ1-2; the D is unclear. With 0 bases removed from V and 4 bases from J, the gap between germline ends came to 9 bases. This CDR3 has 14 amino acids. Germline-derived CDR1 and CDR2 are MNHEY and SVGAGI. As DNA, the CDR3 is TGTGCCAGCAGTTACTCGCAACGGAGCTATGGCTACACCTTC. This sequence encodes CASSYSQRSYGYTF.

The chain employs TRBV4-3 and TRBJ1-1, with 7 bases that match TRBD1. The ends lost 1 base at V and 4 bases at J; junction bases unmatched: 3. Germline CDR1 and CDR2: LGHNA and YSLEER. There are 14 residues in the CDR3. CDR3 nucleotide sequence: TGCGCCAGCAGCCAAGTTTCAGGGGGCACTGAAGCTTTCTTT. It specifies CASSQVSGGTEAFF.

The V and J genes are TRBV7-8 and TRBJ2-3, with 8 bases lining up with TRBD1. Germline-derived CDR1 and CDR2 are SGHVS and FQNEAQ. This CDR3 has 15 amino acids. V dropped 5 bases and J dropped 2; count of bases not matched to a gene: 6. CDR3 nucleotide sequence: TGTGCCAGCAGCACCTCGGACAGGGTCACAGATACGCAGTATTTT. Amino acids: CASSTSDRVTDTQYF.

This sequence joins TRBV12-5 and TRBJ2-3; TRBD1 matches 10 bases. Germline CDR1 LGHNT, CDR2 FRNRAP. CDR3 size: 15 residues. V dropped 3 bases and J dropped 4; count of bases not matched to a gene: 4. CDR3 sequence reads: CASGLGTGVADTQYF. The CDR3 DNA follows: TGTGCTAGTGGTTTAGGGACAGGGGTGGCAGATACGCAGTATTTT. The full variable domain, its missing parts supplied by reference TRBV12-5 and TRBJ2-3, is DARVTQTPRHKVTEMGQEVTMRCQPILGHNTVFWYRQTMMQGLELLAYFRNRAPLDDSGMPKDRFSAEMPDATLATLKIQPSEPRDSAVYFCASGLGTGVADTQYFGPGTRLTVL.

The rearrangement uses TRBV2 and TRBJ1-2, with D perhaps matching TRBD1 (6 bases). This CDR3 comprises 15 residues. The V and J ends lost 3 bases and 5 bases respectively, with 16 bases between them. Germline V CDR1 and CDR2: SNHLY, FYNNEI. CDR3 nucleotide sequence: TGTGCCAGCAGTGAGGGGGGGCCAGTAGGGTATGGCTACACCTTC. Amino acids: CASSEGGPVGYGYTF.

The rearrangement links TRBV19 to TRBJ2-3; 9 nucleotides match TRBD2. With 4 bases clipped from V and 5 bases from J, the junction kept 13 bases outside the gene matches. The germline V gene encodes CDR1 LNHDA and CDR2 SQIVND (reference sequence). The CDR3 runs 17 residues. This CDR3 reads CASSTQVGGGARDTQYF. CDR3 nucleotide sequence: TGTGCCAGTAGTACCCAAGTGGGCGGGGGGGCGAGAGATACGCAGTATTTT.

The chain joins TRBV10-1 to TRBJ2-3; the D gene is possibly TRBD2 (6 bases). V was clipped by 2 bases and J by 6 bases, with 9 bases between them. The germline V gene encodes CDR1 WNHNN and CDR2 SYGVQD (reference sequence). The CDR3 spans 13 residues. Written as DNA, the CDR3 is TGCGCCAGCAGTGAGGTTCTAGCGGATACGCAGTATTTT. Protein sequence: CASSEVLADTQYF.

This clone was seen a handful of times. The DNA for the CDR3 is TGTGCCACCAGTGATCCCCGAACGACAGGGGATGCTAACTATGGCTACACCTTC. Translated, it gives CATSDPRTTGDANYGYTF. The chain has TRBV24-1 and TRBJ1-2; 8 nucleotides agree with TRBD1. Losses at the gene ends were 3 bases for V and 0 bases for J; bases not matched to a gene: 11. This CDR3 contains 18 residues. Germline CDR1 is KGHDR and CDR2 is SFDVKD.

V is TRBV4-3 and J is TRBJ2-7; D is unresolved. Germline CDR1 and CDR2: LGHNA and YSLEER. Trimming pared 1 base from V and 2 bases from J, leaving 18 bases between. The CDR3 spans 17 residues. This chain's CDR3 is CASSQGEDISPPYEQYF. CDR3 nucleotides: TGCGCCAGCAGCCAAGGAGAGGATATCAGTCCCCCCTACGAGCAGTACTTC.

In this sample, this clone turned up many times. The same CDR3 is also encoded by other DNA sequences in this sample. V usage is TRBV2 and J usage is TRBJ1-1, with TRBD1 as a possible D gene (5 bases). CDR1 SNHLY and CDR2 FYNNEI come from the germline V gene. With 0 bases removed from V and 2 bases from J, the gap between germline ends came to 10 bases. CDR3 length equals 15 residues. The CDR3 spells CASSEALQGNTEAFF. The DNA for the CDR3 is TGTGCCAGCAGTGAAGCGCTTCAGGGAAACACTGAAGCTTTCTTT.

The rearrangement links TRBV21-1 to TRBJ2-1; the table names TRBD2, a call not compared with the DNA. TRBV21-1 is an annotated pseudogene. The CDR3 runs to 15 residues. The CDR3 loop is CASSSPVRGSNEQFF. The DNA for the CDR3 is TGTGCCAGCAGCTCCCCAGTGCGCGGATCCAATGAGCAGTTCTTC.

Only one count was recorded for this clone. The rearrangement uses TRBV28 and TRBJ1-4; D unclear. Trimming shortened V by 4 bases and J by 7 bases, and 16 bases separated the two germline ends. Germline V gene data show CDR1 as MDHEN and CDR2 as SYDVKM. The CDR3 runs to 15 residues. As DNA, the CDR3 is TGTGCCAGCAGTTCAAGTCCCCCGGTCGGTGAAAAACTGTTTTTT. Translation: CASSSSPPVGEKLFF. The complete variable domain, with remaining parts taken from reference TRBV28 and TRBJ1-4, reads DVKVTQSSRYLVKRTGEKVFLECVQDMDHENMFWYRQDPGLGLRLIYFSYDVKMKEKGDIPEGYSVSREKKERFSLILESASTNQTSMYLCASSSSPPVGEKLFFGSGTQLSVL.

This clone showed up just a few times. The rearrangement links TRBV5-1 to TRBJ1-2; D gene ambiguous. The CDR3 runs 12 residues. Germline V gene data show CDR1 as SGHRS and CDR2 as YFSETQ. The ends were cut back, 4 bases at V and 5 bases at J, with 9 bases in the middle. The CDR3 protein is CASSTGGYGYTF. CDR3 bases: TGCGCCAGCAGCACCGGAGGGTATGGCTACACCTTC.

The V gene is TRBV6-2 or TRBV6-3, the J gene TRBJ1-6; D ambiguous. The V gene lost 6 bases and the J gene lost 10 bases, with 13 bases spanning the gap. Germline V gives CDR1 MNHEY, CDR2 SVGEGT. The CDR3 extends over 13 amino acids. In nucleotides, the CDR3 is TGTGCCAGCAGCTCCTATCGGAGCTCACCCCTCCACTTT. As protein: CASSSYRSSPLHF.